The 10 T cell receptor beta chains presented below share a single source sample, sequenced in a study of cytomegalovirus exposure and HLA in healthy donors (dated 2017 in TCRdb). Libraries were made using the immunoSEQ multiplex PCR assay. For the multiplex PCR, a mixture combining 60 forward primers for TCR Vbeta segments and 13 reverse primers for TCR Jbeta segments was used. TCRdb's version of the immuneACCESS table is confined to in-frame rearrangements and falls short of the full clone set. An unresolved V gene accounts for under half of the shortfall where checked; the remainder is of unknown origin. Across this sample there are 70,000 or so clones, with more than 75% seen only once. The top ten hold 7.8% of the sample. Specimen: PBMCs. The receptor set was obtained from a young man in good health and CMV-seropositive.

This chain connects TRBV2 to TRBJ2-7; perhaps TRBD2 as D (5 bases). V gave up 6 bases and J gave up 2 bases, with 11 bases separating them. Germline-derived CDR1 and CDR2 are SNHLY and FYNNEI. The CDR3 covers 13 residues. Here the CDR3 DNA reads TGTGCCAGCAGAAGAGCGGCCCCCTACGAGCAGTACTTC. Translating it yields CASRRAAPYEQYF. The variable domain in full, completed from reference TRBV2 and TRBJ2-7, reads EPEVTQTPSHQVTQMGQEVILRCVPISNHLYFYWYRQILGQKVEFLVSFYNNEISEKSEIFDDQFSVERPDGSNFTLKIRSTKLEDSAMYFCASRRAAPYEQYFGPGTRLTVT.

This clone was seen a single time. The J gene is TRBJ2-7, the V gene TRBV30; 7 positions match TRBD1. Germline trimming cut 3 bases from V and 0 bases from J; bases unmatched to any gene: 5. Germline CDR1 and CDR2: GTSNPN and SVGIG (reference sequence). This CDR3 spans 14 amino acids. In nucleotides, the CDR3 is TGTGCCTGGAGGGTGGACAGGCACTCCTACGAGCAGTACTTC. It encodes CAWRVDRHSYEQYF.

Here the CDR3 reads CSARDDSNYTF. As DNA, the CDR3 is TGCAGTGCTAGAGACGACAGCAACTACACCTTC. The chain has TRBV20-1 and TRBJ1-2, with a tentative D call TRBD1 (5 bases). This CDR3 has 11 residues. Germline loops: CDR1 DFQATT, CDR2 SNEGSKA (reference sequence). V gave up 0 bases and J gave up 10 bases, with 9 bases separating them.

The chain joins TRBV30 to TRBJ1-2; 10 bases are shared with TRBD1. J lost 5 bases, V lost 5 bases, and 11 bases had no gene match. CDR3 length equals 15 residues. The V gene's germline CDR1 is GTSNPN and CDR2 SVGIG (reference sequence). The CDR3: CAWGGTGDIPYGYTF. In DNA form, the CDR3 reads TGTGCCTGGGGTGGGACAGGGGATATCCCATATGGCTACACCTTC.

The chain's CDR3 is CSVGPEETQYF. The CDR3 nucleotides are TGCAGCGTTGGTCCAGAAGAGACCCAGTACTTC. V is TRBV29-1 and J is TRBJ2-5; D not certain. V dropped 4 bases and J dropped 3 bases, with 6 bases sitting between them. The CDR3 runs 11 residues. Germline V gene lookup returns CDR1 SQVTM and CDR2 ANQGSEA.

The V call is TRBV7-8, the J call TRBJ2-2, with 9 bases aligning to TRBD2. The CDR3 loop spans 15 amino acids. CDR1 is SGHVS and CDR2 is FQNEAQ in the germline V gene. V was pared by 7 bases and J by 1 base, with 4 bases of the junction left unmatched. CDR3 region: CASTSGNGNTGELFF. The CDR3 bases are TGTGCCAGCACTAGCGGGAATGGGAACACCGGGGAGCTGTTTTTT.

The chain is built from TRBV5-4 and TRBJ1-1; D call uncertain. Per the germline V gene, CDR1 is SGHNT and CDR2 is YYREEE (reference sequence). Trimming stripped 4 bases from V and 0 bases from J, with 13 bases between. This CDR3 region has 15 residues. The CDR3 DNA reads TGTGCCAGCAGCCCCCACGCGGGGATGAACACTGAAGCTTTCTTT. Translated, it gives CASSPHAGMNTEAFF.

The chain uses TRBV28 and TRBJ2-3, with 7 nucleotides matching TRBD2. There are 15 residues in the CDR3. From germline, CDR1 is MDHEN and CDR2 SYDVKM. The V segment lost 6 bases and the J segment 4 bases; nucleotides outside the gene matches: 10. The DNA of the CDR3 is TGTGCCAGCAGACCCGAGCGGGGTAGATCAGATACGCAGTATTTT. Protein sequence: CASRPERGRSDTQYF.

The chain uses TRBV7-2 and TRBJ2-7; TRBD2 aligns across 11 bases. Losses at the gene ends were 4 bases for V and 0 bases for J; bases not matched to a gene: 2. This CDR3 region has 15 residues. In germline, CDR1 is SGHTA, CDR2 FQGNSA. CDR3 DNA: TGTGCCAGCAGCTCGGGACTAGCGGTCTCCTACGAGCAGTACTTC. Translated, it gives CASSSGLAVSYEQYF.

V and J are TRBV30 and TRBJ2-7, with 10 bases fitting TRBD1. Germline V CDR1 and CDR2: GTSNPN, SVGIG (reference sequence). The V segment lost 2 bases and the J segment 6 bases; nucleotides outside the gene matches: 7. The CDR3 extends over 14 amino acids. The CDR3 DNA follows: TGTGCCTGGAGTTCACCCGGGACAGGGGTCGAGCAGTACTTC. Protein: CAWSSPGTGVEQYF.